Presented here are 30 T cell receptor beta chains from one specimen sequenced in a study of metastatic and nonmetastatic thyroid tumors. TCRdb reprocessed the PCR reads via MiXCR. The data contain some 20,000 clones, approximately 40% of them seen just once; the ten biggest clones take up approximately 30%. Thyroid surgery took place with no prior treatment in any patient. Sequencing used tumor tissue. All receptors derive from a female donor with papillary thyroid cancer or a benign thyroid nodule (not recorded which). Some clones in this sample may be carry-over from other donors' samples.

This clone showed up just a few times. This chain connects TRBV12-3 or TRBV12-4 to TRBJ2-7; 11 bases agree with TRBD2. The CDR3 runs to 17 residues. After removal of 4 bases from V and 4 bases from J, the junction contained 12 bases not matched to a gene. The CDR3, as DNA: TGTGCCAGCAGTTCTCACCTGACTAGCGGGATATCGTACGAGCAGTACTTC. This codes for CASSSHLTSGISYEQYF.

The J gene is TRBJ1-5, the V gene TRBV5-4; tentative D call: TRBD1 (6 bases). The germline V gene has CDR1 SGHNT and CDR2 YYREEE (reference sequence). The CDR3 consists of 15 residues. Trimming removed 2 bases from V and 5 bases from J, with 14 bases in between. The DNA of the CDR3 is TGTGCCAGCAGCTTTGAGGGGGGTTACGATCAGCCCCAGCATTTT. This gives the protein CASSFEGGYDQPQHF.

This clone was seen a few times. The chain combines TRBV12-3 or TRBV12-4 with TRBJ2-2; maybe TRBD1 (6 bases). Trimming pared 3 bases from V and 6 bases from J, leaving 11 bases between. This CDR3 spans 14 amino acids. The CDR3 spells CASSLLQGSGELFF. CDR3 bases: TGTGCCAGCAGTTTGTTACAGGGCTCCGGGGAGCTGTTTTTT.

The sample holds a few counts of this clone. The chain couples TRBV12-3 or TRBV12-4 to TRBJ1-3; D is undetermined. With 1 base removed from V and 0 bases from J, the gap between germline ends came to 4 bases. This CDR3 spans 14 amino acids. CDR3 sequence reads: CASSLDSSGNTIYF. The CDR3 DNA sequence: TGTGCCAGCAGTTTAGACAGCTCTGGAAACACCATATATTTT.

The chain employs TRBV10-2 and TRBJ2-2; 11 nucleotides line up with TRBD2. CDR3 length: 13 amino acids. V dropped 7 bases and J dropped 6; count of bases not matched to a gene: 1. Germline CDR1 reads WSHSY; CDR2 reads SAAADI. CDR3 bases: TGCGCCAGCAATAGCGGGGGGGCCGGGGAGCTGTTTTTT. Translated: CASNSGGAGELFF.

The CDR3 region is CATSDPGTVADTQYF. CDR3 bases: TGTGCCACCAGTGATCCCGGGACAGTGGCAGATACGCAGTATTTT. V usage is TRBV24-1 and J usage is TRBJ2-3; 7 bases are a match to TRBD1. Germline lookup yields CDR1 KGHDR and CDR2 SFDVKD. There are 15 residues in the CDR3. Trimming at V came to 3 bases and at J to 4 bases, leaving 6 bases not matched to a gene.

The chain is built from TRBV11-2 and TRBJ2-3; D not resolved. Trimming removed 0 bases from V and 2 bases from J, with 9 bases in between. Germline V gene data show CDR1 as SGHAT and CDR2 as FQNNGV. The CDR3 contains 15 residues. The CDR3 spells CASSLDPADTDTQYF. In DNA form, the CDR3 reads TGTGCCAGCAGCTTAGATCCGGCGGACACAGATACGCAGTATTTT.

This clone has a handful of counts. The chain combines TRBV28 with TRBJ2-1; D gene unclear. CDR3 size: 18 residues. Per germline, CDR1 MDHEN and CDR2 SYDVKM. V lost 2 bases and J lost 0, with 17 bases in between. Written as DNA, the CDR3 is TGTGCCAGCAGTTTAGTTGTCTCGCAGCCCTTCTCCTACAATGAGCAGTTCTTC. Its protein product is CASSLVVSQPFSYNEQFF.

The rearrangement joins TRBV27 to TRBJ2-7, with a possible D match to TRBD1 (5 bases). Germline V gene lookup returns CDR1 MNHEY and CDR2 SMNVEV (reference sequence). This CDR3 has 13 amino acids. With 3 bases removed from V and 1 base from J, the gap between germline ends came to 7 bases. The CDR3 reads CASSFRESYEQYF. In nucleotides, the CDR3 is TGTGCCAGCAGTTTCAGGGAATCCTACGAGCAGTACTTC.

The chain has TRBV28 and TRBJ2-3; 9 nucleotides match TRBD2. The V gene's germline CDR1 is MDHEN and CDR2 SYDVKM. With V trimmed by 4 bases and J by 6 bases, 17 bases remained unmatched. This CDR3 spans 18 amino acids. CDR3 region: CASSSETIAGEGMDTQYF. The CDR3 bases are TGTGCCAGCAGTTCTGAAACAATAGCGGGAGAAGGCATGGATACGCAGTATTTT. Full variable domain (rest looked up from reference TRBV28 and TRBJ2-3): DVKVTQSSRYLVKRTGEKVFLECVQDMDHENMFWYRQDPGLGLRLIYFSYDVKMKEKGDIPEGYSVSREKKERFSLILESASTNQTSMYLCASSSETIAGEGMDTQYFGPGTRLTVL.

The DNA of the CDR3 is TGTGCCACCAGTGATTTTGGACAGGAGAGCACAGATACGCAGTATTTT. The encoded protein is CATSDFGQESTDTQYF. The chain carries TRBV24-1 and TRBJ2-3, with 7 bases matching TRBD1. Germline assignment: CDR1 KGHDR and CDR2 SFDVKD. This CDR3 has 16 amino acids. Unmatched junction bases numbered 3, after V lost 1 base and J lost 0 bases.

CDR3 bases: TGTGCCAGCAGTTACGGGGGGCGTGACACTGAAGCTTTCTTT. It translates to CASSYGGRDTEAFF. The chain uses TRBV6-5 and TRBJ1-1; D may be TRBD1 (6 bases). Trimming removed 2 bases at V and 3 bases at J, with 10 bases between. Per germline, CDR1 MNHEY and CDR2 SVGAGI. CDR3 length equals 14 residues.

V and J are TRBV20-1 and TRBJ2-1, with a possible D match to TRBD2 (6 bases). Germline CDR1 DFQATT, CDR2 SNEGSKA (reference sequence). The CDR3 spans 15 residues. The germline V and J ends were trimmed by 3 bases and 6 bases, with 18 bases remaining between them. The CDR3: CSASGRERIGNEQFF. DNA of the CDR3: TGCAGTGCTAGTGGTCGGGAGAGAATCGGCAATGAGCAGTTCTTC.

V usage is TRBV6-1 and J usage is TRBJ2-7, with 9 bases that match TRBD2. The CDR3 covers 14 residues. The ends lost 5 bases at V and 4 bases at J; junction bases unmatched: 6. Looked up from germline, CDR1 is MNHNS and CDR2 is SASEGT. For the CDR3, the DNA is TGTGCCAGCAGTCCGGGACTAGCAGGGTACGAGCAGTACTTC. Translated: CASSPGLAGYEQYF.

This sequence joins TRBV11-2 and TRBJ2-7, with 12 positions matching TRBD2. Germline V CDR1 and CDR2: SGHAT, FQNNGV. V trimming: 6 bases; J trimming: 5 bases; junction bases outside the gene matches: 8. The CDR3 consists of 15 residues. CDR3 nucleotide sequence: TGTGCCAGCAGGCTTCTAGCGGGAGGGTTAGACGAGCAGTACTTC. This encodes CASRLLAGGLDEQYF.

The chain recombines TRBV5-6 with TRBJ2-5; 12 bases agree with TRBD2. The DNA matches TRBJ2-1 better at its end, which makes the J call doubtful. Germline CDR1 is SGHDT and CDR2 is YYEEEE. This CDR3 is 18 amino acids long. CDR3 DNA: TGTGCCAGCAGCTTGGTTAGGGGCACTAGCGGGAGGACGCATGAGCAGTTCTTC. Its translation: CASSLVRGTSGRTHEQFF.

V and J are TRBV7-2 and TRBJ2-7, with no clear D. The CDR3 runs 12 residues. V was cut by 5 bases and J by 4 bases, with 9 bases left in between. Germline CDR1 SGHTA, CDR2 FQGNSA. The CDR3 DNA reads TGTGCCAGCAGCCCCGCCCGATACGAGCAGTACTTC. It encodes CASSPARYEQYF.

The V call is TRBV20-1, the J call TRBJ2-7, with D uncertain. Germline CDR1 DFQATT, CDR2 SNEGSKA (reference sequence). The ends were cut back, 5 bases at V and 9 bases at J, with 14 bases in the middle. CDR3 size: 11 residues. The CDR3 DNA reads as TGCAGTGCTCTTTCCGGGTCAGGGCAGTACTTC. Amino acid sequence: CSALSGSGQYF.

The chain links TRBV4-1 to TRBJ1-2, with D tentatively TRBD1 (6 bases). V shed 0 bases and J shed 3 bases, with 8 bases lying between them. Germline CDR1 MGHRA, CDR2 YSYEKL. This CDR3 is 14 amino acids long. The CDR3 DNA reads TGCGCCAGCAGCCAAGAGAGGACAGACTATGGCTACACCTTC. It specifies CASSQERTDYGYTF.

CDR3 sequence: CASSSPMGSYEQYF. CDR3 DNA: TGTGCCAGCAGTTCCCCCATGGGGTCCTACGAGCAGTACTTC. The chain uses TRBV28 and TRBJ2-7, with D unclear. Germline V gene sequence: CDR1 MDHEN, CDR2 SYDVKM. The CDR3 length is 14 residues. Trimming removed 4 bases at V and 1 base at J, with 11 bases between.

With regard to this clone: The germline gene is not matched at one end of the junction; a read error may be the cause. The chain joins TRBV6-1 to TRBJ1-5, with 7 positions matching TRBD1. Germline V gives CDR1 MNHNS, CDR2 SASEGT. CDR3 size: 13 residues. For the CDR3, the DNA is TGTGCCAGCTGTGACAGGGCTAATCAGCCCCAGCATTTT. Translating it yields CASCDRANQPQHF.

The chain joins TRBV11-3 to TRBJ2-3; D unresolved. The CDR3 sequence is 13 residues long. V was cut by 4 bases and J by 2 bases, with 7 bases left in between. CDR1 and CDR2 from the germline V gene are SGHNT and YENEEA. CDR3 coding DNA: TGTGCCAGCAGCTCCCCAACCACAGATACGCAGTATTTT. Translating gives CASSSPTTDTQYF.

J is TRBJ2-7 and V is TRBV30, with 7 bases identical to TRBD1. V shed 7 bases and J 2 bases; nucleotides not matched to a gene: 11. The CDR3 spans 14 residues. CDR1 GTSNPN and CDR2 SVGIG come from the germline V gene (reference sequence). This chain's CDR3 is CAYRDREQPYEQYF. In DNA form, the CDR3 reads TGTGCCTACCGCGACAGGGAACAACCCTACGAGCAGTACTTC.

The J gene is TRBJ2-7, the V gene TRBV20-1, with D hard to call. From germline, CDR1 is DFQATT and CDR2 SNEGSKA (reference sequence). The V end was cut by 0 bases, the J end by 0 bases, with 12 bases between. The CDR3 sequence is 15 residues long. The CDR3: CSARDVRLPSYEQYF. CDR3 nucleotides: TGCAGTGCTAGAGATGTGCGGCTGCCCTCCTACGAGCAGTACTTC.

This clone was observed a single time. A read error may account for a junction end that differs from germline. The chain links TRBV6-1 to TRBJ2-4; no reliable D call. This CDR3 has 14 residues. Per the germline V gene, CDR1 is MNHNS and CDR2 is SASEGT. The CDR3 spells CGPRGSIAKNIQYF. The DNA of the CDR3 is TGTGGGCCTCGAGGCTCAATAGCCAAAAACATACAGTACTTC.

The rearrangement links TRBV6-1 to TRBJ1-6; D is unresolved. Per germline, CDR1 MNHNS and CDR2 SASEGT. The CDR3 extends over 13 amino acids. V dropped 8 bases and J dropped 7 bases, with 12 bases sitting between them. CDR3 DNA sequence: TGTGCCAGCCATTCATCTGGAAATTCACCCCTCCACTTT. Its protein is CASHSSGNSPLHF.

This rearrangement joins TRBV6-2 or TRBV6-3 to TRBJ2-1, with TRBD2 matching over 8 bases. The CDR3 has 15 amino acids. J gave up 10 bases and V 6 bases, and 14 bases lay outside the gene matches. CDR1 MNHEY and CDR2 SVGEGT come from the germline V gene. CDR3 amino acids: CASRSPGGPGREQFF. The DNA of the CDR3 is TGTGCCAGCAGATCTCCGGGGGGGCCAGGACGCGAGCAGTTCTTC.

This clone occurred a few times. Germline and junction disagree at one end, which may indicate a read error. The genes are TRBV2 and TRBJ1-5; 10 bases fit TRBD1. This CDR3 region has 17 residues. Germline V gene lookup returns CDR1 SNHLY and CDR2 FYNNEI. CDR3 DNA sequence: TGTTCCAGCAGTACCGACAGGGGGCGTTCTGAGGATCAGCCCCAGCATTTT. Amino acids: CSSSTDRGRSEDQPQHF. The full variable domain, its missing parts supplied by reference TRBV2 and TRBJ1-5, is EPEVTQTPSHQVTQMGQEVILRCVPISNHLYFYWYRQILGQKVEFLVSFYNNEISEKSEIFDDQFSVERPDGSNFTLKIRSTKLEDSAMYFCSSSTDRGRSEDQPQHFGDGTRLSIL.

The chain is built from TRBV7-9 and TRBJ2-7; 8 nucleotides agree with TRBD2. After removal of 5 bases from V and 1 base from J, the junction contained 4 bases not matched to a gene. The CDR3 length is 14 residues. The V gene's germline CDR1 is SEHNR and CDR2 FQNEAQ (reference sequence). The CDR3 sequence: CASSQRETSYEQYF. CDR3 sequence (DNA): TGTGCCAGCAGCCAGCGGGAGACTTCCTACGAGCAGTACTTC. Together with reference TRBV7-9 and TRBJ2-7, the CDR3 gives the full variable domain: DTGVSQNPRHKITKRGQNVTFRCDPISEHNRLYWYRQTLGQGPEFLTYFQNEAQLEKSRLLSDRFSAERPKGSFSTLEIQRTEQGDSAMYLCASSQRETSYEQYFGPGTRLTVT.

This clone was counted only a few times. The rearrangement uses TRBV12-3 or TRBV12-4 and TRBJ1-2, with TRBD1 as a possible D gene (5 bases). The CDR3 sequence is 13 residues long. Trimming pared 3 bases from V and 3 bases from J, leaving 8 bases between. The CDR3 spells CASSLGGYYGYTF. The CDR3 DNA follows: TGTGCCAGCAGTTTGGGGGGATACTATGGCTACACCTTC.